The 22 T cell receptor beta chains in this list originate from one sample, sequenced in a study of glioma-infiltrating T cells after dendritic cell vaccination. Measured with immunoSEQ multiplex PCR; TCRdb has only the in-frame clones, and not every one. The data contain 70,000 to 95,000 clones, roughly 84% of them seen just once; the ten biggest clones take up 2% to 2.5%. Regarding time point: after dendritic cell vaccination, including at tumor progression/relapse. The starting material was blood, obtained after dendritic cell vaccination. The receptors shown here come from a human donor with glioblastoma.

V gene TRBV4-3 combines with J gene TRBJ1-4; no firm D call. This CDR3 comprises 16 residues. The germline V gene has CDR1 LGHNA and CDR2 YSLEER. V gave up 1 base and J gave up 11 bases, with 20 bases separating them. CDR3 nucleotide sequence: TGCGCCAGCAGCCAAGGCGGACGGCCTCAGAGGGAGAAACTGTTTTTT. Its translation: CASSQGGRPQREKLFF.

The V call is TRBV7-9, the J call TRBJ2-3; a possible D gene is TRBD2 (5 bases). V was pared by 5 bases and J by 10 bases, with 19 bases between. Per germline, CDR1 SEHNR and CDR2 FQNEAQ (reference sequence). CDR3 length: 14 residues. CDR3 nucleotide sequence: TGTGCCAGCAGCCGCACCGGAGGTCGGGGAGCGCAGTATTTT. Residues: CASSRTGGRGAQYF.

This sequence joins TRBV5-6 and TRBJ1-2; 8 nucleotides agree with TRBD1. Germline V lookup: CDR1 SGHDT, CDR2 YYEEEE. This CDR3 has 13 residues. J was trimmed by 6 bases and V by 5 bases; bases with no gene match: 6. DNA of the CDR3: TGTGCCAGCAGTCCCACAGGGGGTCATGGCTACACCTTC. Protein sequence: CASSPTGGHGYTF.

The CDR3 coding sequence is TGTGCCAGCAGCTTCGTAGCTACAGATACGCAGTATTTT. It encodes CASSFVATDTQYF. The J gene is TRBJ2-3, the V gene TRBV5-4; D not certain. The germline V gene encodes CDR1 SGHNT and CDR2 YYREEE (reference sequence). The CDR3 is made up of 13 amino acids. Trimming shortened V by 2 bases and J by 3 bases, and 7 bases separated the two germline ends.

V is TRBV18 and J is TRBJ1-5; weak D call: TRBD1 (5 bases). The CDR3 is made up of 16 amino acids. The V gene's germline CDR1 is KGHSH and CDR2 LQKENI. V lost 1 base and J lost 7, with 17 bases in between. CDR3 in amino acids: CASSPQSNYGAQPQHF. CDR3 DNA: TGTGCCAGCTCACCACAGTCGAATTATGGGGCCCAGCCCCAGCATTTT. The variable domain in full, with the rest retrieved from reference TRBV18 and TRBJ1-5, is NAGVMQNPRHLVRRRGQEARLRCSPMKGHSHVYWYRQLPEEGLKFMVYLQKENIIDESGMPKERFSAEFPKEGPSILRIQQVVRGDSAAYFCASSPQSNYGAQPQHFGDGTRLSIL.

CDR3 sequence reads: CASVFQHVHGYTF. DNA for the CDR3: TGTGCTAGTGTCTTTCAACACGTCCATGGCTACACCTTC. The chain recombines TRBV12-5 with TRBJ1-2, with D unresolved. Germline-derived CDR1 and CDR2 are LGHNT and FRNRAP. The CDR3 is made up of 13 amino acids. Trimming removed 7 bases at V and 6 bases at J, with 15 bases between.

The chain recombines TRBV18 with TRBJ1-3, with D possibly matching TRBD1 (5 bases). With 5 bases removed from V and 0 bases from J, the gap between germline ends came to 14 bases. Looked up from germline, CDR1 is KGHSH and CDR2 is LQKENI. The length of the CDR3 is 16 residues. Written as DNA, the CDR3 is TGTGCCAGCTCAGAGAATACAGGCCTCTCTGGAAACACCATATATTTT. Encoded protein: CASSENTGLSGNTIYF. The full variable domain, in which reference TRBV18 and TRBJ1-3 provide the parts outside the CDR3, is NAGVMQNPRHLVRRRGQEARLRCSPMKGHSHVYWYRQLPEEGLKFMVYLQKENIIDESGMPKERFSAEFPKEGPSILRIQQVVRGDSAAYFCASSENTGLSGNTIYFGEGSWLTVV.

The chain couples TRBV19 to TRBJ1-2; D is unclear. V shed 8 bases and J shed 4 bases, with 14 bases lying between them. CDR1 is LNHDA, CDR2 SQIVND, per germline (reference sequence). The CDR3 runs 13 residues. CDR3 region: CASSEASRYGYTF. CDR3 in DNA: TGTGCCAGTTCAGAGGCCTCCCGCTATGGCTACACCTTC.

The V call is TRBV7-6, the J call TRBJ1-4; 11 bases fit TRBD1. Germline-derived CDR1 and CDR2 are SGHVS and FNYEAQ. The CDR3 is 19 amino acids. Losses at the gene ends were 5 bases for V and 2 bases for J; bases not matched to a gene: 13. CDR3 residues: CASSVRIRTGGKTNEKLFF. In DNA form, the CDR3 reads TGTGCCAGCAGCGTGCGGATTAGGACAGGGGGCAAGACTAATGAAAAACTGTTTTTT.

The DNA for the CDR3 is TGTGCCAGCAGCTCTGGGGCGGGAGAAGGGTACGAGCAGTACTTC. Translation gives CASSSGAGEGYEQYF. V and J are TRBV7-2 and TRBJ2-7; 7 bases line up with TRBD2. Germline V gene data show CDR1 as SGHTA and CDR2 as FQGNSA. The length of the CDR3 is 15 residues. V shed 4 bases, J shed 4 bases, and the junction held 10 bases outside the gene matches. Full variable domain (outside the CDR3, taken from reference TRBV7-2 and TRBJ2-7): GAGVSQSPSNKVTEKGKDVELRCDPISGHTALYWYRQSLGQGLEFLIYFQGNSAPDKSGLPSDRFSAERTGGSVSTLTIQRTQQEDSAVYLCASSSGAGEGYEQYFGPGTRLTVT.

This clone has only one observation. The V call is TRBV5-1, the J call TRBJ1-6, with 7 bases aligning to TRBD1. J gave up 7 bases and V 0 bases, and 10 bases lay outside the gene matches. Germline loops: CDR1 SGHRS, CDR2 YFSETQ. The CDR3 has 17 amino acids. CDR3 sequence reads: CASSLEGTDRRNSPLHF. The CDR3 bases are TGCGCCAGCAGCTTGGAGGGGACAGACAGGAGGAATTCACCCCTCCACTTT.

As DNA, the CDR3 is TGTGCCAGCAGCCTGGGACAGGGGGCCCCCAGCGGGCGCTACGAGCAGTACTTC. It specifies CASSLGQGAPSGRYEQYF. V gene TRBV11-3 combines with J gene TRBJ2-7; 12 bases fit TRBD1. The germline CDR1 and CDR2 sequences are SGHNT and YENEEA. V dropped 5 bases and J dropped 3; count of bases not matched to a gene: 14. The CDR3 runs to 18 residues.

The CDR3 here is CASRGVDTEAFF. CDR3 nucleotides: TGTGCCAGCAGAGGGGTTGACACTGAAGCTTTCTTT. The chain combines TRBV5-4 with TRBJ1-1; D may be TRBD1 (5 bases). This CDR3 spans 12 amino acids. Germline V gene sequence: CDR1 SGHNT, CDR2 YYREEE (reference sequence). V gave up 5 bases and J gave up 3 bases, with 8 bases separating them.

The rearrangement joins TRBV29-1 to TRBJ2-5, with D perhaps TRBD1 (6 bases). This CDR3 has 12 residues. CDR1 is SQVTM and CDR2 is ANQGSEA in the germline V gene. With 3 bases removed from V and 3 bases from J, the gap between germline ends came to 8 bases. The CDR3, as DNA: TGCAGCGTTGATTCAGGGGAAGAGACCCAGTACTTC. Its protein is CSVDSGEETQYF.

This clone was detected a few times. CDR3 nucleotides: TGTGCCAGCAGCCTCAGCCGGACAGGCGGAGATCTCGGCTACACCTTC. Amino acids: CASSLSRTGGDLGYTF. V gene TRBV6-6 combines with J gene TRBJ1-2; 7 positions match TRBD1. V dropped 6 bases and J dropped 8; count of bases not matched to a gene: 18. Germline assignment: CDR1 MNHNY and CDR2 SVGAGI (reference sequence). The CDR3 extends over 16 amino acids.

The chain links TRBV7-2 to TRBJ1-1; D not resolved. Germline assignment: CDR1 SGHTA and CDR2 FQGNSA. V was cut by 5 bases and J by 6 bases, with 10 bases left in between. This CDR3 comprises 12 residues. The CDR3: CASSRRTAEAFF. The CDR3 nucleotides read TGTGCCAGCAGCCGCCGGACTGCTGAAGCTTTCTTT.

The genes are TRBV6-5 and TRBJ1-1; TRBD1 matches at 7 bases. J was trimmed by 2 bases and V by 6 bases; bases with no gene match: 6. The length of the CDR3 is 14 residues. Germline assignment: CDR1 MNHEY and CDR2 SVGAGI. Here the CDR3 reads CASRRDSTNTEAFF. The CDR3 region has the DNA TGTGCCAGCAGGCGGGACAGCACAAACACTGAAGCTTTCTTT.

The CDR3 here is CASSLEGLTKAGGYNEQFF. The DNA of the CDR3 is TGTGCCAGCAGTTTAGAGGGGTTGACTAAAGCGGGGGGATACAATGAGCAGTTCTTC. The gene calls are TRBV28 and TRBJ2-1; 9 bases match TRBD2. From germline, CDR1 is MDHEN and CDR2 SYDVKM. Trimming cost V 2 bases and J 4 bases; bases outside gene matches: 15. This CDR3 has 19 residues.

This chain connects TRBV19 to TRBJ2-2; perhaps TRBD2 as D (5 bases). Trimming removed 8 bases at V and 2 bases at J, with 12 bases between. Germline V gene sequence: CDR1 LNHDA, CDR2 SQIVND (reference sequence). The CDR3 runs 14 residues. CDR3 sequence (DNA): TGTGCCAGTTCGGAGCGGACTAACACCGGGGAGCTGTTTTTT. Translation gives CASSERTNTGELFF.

The chain employs TRBV9 and TRBJ2-1; 13 bases are shared with TRBD2. The trim removed 2 bases at V and 6 bases at J, leaving 2 bases unmatched. In germline, CDR1 is SGDLS, CDR2 YYNGEE. The CDR3 totals 15 residues. The CDR3 nucleotides are TGTGCCAGCAGCGTGAGGACTAGCGGGAGCAATGAGCAGTTCTTC. This sequence encodes CASSVRTSGSNEQFF.

The J gene is TRBJ1-4, the V gene TRBV7-2; no clear D. V lost 1 base, J lost 3 bases, and 6 bases lay in between. The CDR3 runs 14 residues. Germline assignment: CDR1 SGHTA and CDR2 FQGNSA. The CDR3 protein is CASSLVSANEKLFF. CDR3 nucleotides: TGTGCCAGCAGCTTAGTGTCCGCTAATGAAAAACTGTTTTTT. The full variable domain, its missing parts supplied by reference TRBV7-2 and TRBJ1-4, is GAGVSQSPSNKVTEKGKDVELRCDPISGHTALYWYRQSLGQGLEFLIYFQGNSAPDKSGLPSDRFSAERTGGSVSTLTIQRTQQEDSAVYLCASSLVSANEKLFFGSGTQLSVL.

The chain recombines TRBV4-2 with TRBJ2-7; no clear D. Between the trimmed V and J ends, which lost 1 base and 1 base, there was a span of 8 bases. CDR3 length: 14 residues. CDR1 and CDR2 from the germline V gene are LGHNA and YNFKEQ. The chain's CDR3 is CASSQGFSSYEQYF. Written as DNA, the CDR3 is TGTGCCAGCAGCCAAGGGTTCAGTTCCTACGAGCAGTACTTC.